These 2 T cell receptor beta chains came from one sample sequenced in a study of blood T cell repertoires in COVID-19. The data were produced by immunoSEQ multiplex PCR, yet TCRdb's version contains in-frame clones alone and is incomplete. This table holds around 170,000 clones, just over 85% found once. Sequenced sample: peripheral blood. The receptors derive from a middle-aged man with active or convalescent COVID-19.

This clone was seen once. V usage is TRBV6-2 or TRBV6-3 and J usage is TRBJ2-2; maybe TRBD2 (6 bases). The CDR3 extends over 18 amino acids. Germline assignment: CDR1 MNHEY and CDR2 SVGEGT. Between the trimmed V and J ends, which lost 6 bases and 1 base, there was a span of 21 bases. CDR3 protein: CASSPPRGRPGNTGELFF. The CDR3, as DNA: TGTGCCAGCAGCCCACCGCGGGGCCGGCCGGGGAACACCGGGGAGCTGTTTTTT.

CDR3 region: CASSPWTGSTGELFF. CDR3 coding DNA: TGTGCCAGCTCACCTTGGACAGGGTCGACCGGGGAGCTGTTTTTT. The gene calls are TRBV18 and TRBJ2-2, with 8 bases identical to TRBD1. CDR1 is KGHSH, CDR2 LQKENI, per germline. The CDR3 spans 15 residues. V gave up 3 bases and J gave up 5 bases; unmatched junction bases: 5.